This T cell receptor beta chain is drawn from a study of cytomegalovirus exposure and HLA in healthy donors. In this sample, this clone turned up a few times. Germline V gene sequence: CDR1 SEHNR, CDR2 FQNEAQ (reference sequence). The V gene lost 3 bases and the J gene lost 4 bases, with 6 bases spanning the gap. The CDR3 spans 12 residues. Use of 60 Vbeta and 13 Jbeta primers characterized the PCR. As handled by the study authors: Roughly 10 million shared chains were among tens of millions of unique TCR beta chains counted in a later analysis. Method: immunoSEQ multiplex PCR; TCRdb's copy keeps in-frame clones and lacks some. That table supplies the V and J calls and clone size; D and trimming were determined from the DNA. Of some 120,000 clones listed, around 8.5% were seen once; the top ten hold around 5.5%.

The sequencing sample was made of PBMCs. The rearrangement links TRBV7-9 to TRBJ2-5, with D unclear. This TCR derives from a man aged 35-49 years in good health and CMV-seronegative. The CDR3 loop is CASSLRGETQYF. CDR3 coding DNA: TGTGCCAGCAGCTTGCGAGGAGAGACCCAGTACTTC.